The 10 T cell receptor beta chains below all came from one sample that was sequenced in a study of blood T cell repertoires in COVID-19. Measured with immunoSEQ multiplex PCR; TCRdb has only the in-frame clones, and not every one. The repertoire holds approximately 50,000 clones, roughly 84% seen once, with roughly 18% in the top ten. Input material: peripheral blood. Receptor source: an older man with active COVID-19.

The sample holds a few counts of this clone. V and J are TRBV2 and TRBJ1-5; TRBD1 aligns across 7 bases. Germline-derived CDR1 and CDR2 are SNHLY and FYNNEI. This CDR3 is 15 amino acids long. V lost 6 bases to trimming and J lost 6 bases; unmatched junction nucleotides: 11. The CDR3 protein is CASRLGQAAAQPQHF. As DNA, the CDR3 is TGTGCCAGCAGACTTGGACAGGCGGCAGCTCAGCCCCAGCATTTT. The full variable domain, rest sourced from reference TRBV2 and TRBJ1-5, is EPEVTQTPSHQVTQMGQEVILRCVPISNHLYFYWYRQILGQKVEFLVSFYNNEISEKSEIFDDQFSVERPDGSNFTLKIRSTKLEDSAMYFCASRLGQAAAQPQHFGDGTRLSIL.

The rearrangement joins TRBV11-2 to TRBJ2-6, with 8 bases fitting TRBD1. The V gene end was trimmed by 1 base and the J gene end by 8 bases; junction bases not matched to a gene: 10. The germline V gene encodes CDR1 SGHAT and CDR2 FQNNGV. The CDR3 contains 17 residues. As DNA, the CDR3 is TGTGCCAGCAGCTTAGGTCGACAGGGGCAAGCTACCAACGTCCTGACTTTC. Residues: CASSLGRQGQATNVLTF. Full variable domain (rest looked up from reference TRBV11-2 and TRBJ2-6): EAGVAQSPRYKIIEKRQSVAFWCNPISGHATLYWYQQILGQGPKLLIQFQNNGVVDDSQLPKDRFSAERLKGVDSTLKIQPAKLEDSAVYLCASSLGRQGQATNVLTFGAGSRLTVL.

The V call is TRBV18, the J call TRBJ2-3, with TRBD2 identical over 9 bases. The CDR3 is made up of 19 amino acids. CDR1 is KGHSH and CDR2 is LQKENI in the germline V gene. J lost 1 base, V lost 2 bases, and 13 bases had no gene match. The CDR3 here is CASSPSGLALNQRTDTQYF. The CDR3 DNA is TGTGCCAGCTCACCATCAGGACTAGCGCTCAATCAACGCACAGATACGCAGTATTTT.

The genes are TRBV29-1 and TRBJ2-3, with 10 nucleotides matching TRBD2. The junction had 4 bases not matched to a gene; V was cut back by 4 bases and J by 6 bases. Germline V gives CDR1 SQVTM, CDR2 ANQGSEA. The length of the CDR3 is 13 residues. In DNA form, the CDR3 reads TGCAGCGTTGGCCTAGCGGGAGAGGATACGCAGTATTTT. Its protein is CSVGLAGEDTQYF.

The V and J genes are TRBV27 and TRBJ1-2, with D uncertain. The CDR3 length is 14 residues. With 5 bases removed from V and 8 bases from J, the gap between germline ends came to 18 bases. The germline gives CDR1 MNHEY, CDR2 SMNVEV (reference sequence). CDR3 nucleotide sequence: TGTGCCAGCAGTCCCTCTGTCAGCACGAGGGGCTACACCTTC. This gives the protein CASSPSVSTRGYTF.

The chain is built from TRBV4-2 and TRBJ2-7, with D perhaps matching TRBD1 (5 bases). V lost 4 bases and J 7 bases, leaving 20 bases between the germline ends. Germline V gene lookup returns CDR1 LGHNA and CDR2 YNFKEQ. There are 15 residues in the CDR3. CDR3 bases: TGTGCCAGCAGCCCACAATTGTCACAGGCGAAGGAGCAGTACTTC. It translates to CASSPQLSQAKEQYF.

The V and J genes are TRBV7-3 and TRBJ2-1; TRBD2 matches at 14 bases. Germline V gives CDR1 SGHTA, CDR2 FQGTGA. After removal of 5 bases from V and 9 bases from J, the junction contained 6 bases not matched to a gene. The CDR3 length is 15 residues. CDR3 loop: CASSPRLAGGGEQFF. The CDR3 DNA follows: TGTGCCAGCAGCCCCCGACTAGCGGGAGGGGGTGAGCAGTTCTTC.

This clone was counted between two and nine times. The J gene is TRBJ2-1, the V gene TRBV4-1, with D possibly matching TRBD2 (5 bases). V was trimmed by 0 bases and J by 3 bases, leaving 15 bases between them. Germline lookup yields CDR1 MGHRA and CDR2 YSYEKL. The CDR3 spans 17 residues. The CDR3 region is CASSQDLRAANYNEQFF. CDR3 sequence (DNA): TGCGCCAGCAGCCAAGATCTTCGAGCGGCAAACTACAATGAGCAGTTCTTC.

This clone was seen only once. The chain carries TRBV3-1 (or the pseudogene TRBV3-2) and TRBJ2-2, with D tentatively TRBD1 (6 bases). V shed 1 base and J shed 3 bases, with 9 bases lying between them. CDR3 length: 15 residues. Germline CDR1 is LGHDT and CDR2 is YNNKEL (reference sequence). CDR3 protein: CASSQVQGYTGELFF. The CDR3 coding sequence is TGTGCCAGCAGCCAAGTCCAGGGGTACACCGGGGAGCTGTTTTTT.

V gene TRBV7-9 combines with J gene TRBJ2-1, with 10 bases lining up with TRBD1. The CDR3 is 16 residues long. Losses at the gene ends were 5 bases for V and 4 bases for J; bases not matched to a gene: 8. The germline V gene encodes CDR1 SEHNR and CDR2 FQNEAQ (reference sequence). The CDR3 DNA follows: TGTGCCAGCAGCCGGGACAGGGGCGTGACGTACAATGAGCAGTTCTTC. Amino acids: CASSRDRGVTYNEQFF.